The 19 T cell receptor beta chains below were found in one sample sequenced in a study of STAT3 mutations in large granular lymphocyte leukemia. Overall study results and limits: Every T-cell large granular lymphocyte leukemia patient had at least one immunodominant TCR beta clonotype.

The data were produced by immunoSEQ multiplex PCR, yet TCRdb's version contains in-frame clones alone and is incomplete. The table includes 2,000 to 2,500 clones, around 53% detected once. These receptors have no identified antigens. Sequenced input: peripheral blood mononuclear cells. These receptors all stem from a man aged 60 to 75 with T-cell large granular lymphocyte leukemia. Some clones in this sample may be carry-over from other donors' samples.

This clone was recorded a few times. V usage is TRBV5-4 and J usage is TRBJ2-3; either TRBD1 or TRBD2 may fit D (6 bases each). Trimming shortened V by 2 bases and J by 4 bases, and 14 bases separated the two germline ends. The germline V gene encodes CDR1 SGHNT and CDR2 YYREEE (reference sequence). The length of the CDR3 is 15 residues. For the CDR3, the DNA is TGTGCCAGCAGCTTCCCACTAGCAGGGGCAGATACGCAGTATTTT. It codes for CASSFPLAGADTQYF.

This clone was observed once. The gene calls are TRBV29-1 and TRBJ2-7; D uncertain. The CDR3 has 11 amino acids. Germline lookup yields CDR1 SQVTM and CDR2 ANQGSEA. V lost 4 bases and J 2 bases, leaving 6 bases between the germline ends. CDR3 residues: CSVGGTYEQYF. CDR3 DNA sequence: TGCAGCGTTGGGGGAACCTACGAGCAGTACTTC.

J is TRBJ2-7 and V is TRBV5-1, with TRBD2 matching over 9 bases. V was pared by 0 bases and J by 2 bases, with 3 bases of the junction left unmatched. Germline V lookup: CDR1 SGHRS, CDR2 YFSETQ. The CDR3 has 15 amino acids. As DNA, the CDR3 is TGCGCCAGCAGCTTGGCGGCTAGCGGGGCCTACGAGCAGTACTTC. Amino acid sequence: CASSLAASGAYEQYF.

In its sample, this clone was seen a few times. The chain joins TRBV4-2 to TRBJ1-5; D unresolved. The CDR3 is made up of 15 amino acids. Germline CDR1 and CDR2: LGHNA and YNFKEQ. Trimming left V 1 base short and J 0 bases short, with 7 bases between. CDR3 sequence (DNA): TGTGCCAGCAGCCAAGTTTGGGGTAGCAATCAGCCCCAGCATTTT. Its translation: CASSQVWGSNQPQHF.

The chain recombines TRBV28 with TRBJ1-6, with 9 nucleotides matching TRBD1. Germline CDR1 is MDHEN and CDR2 is SYDVKM. The CDR3 extends over 14 amino acids. Germline trimming cut 6 bases from V and 8 bases from J; bases unmatched to any gene: 5. CDR3 in amino acids: CASSTGGGYSPLHF. The DNA for the CDR3 is TGTGCCAGCAGCACAGGGGGCGGGTATTCACCCCTCCACTTT.

The J gene is TRBJ2-6, the V gene TRBV5-4; D possibly matches TRBD1 or TRBD2 (5 bases each). Trimming took off 2 bases at V and 4 bases at J, with 13 bases between the two ends. The CDR3 has 16 amino acids. Germline V gives CDR1 SGHNT, CDR2 YYREEE (reference sequence). The CDR3: CASSLMWGSGANVLTF. The CDR3 DNA follows: TGTGCCAGCAGCTTAATGTGGGGGTCAGGGGCCAACGTCCTGACTTTC.

V gene TRBV5-1 combines with J gene TRBJ2-1; the match to TRBD1 covers 9 bases. CDR3 length: 15 amino acids. The germline CDR1 and CDR2 sequences are SGHRS and YFSETQ. The J segment lost 3 bases and the V segment lost 5 bases, leaving 6 bases of the junction unmatched. CDR3 sequence reads: CASRFQTGGYNEQFF. DNA of the CDR3: TGCGCCAGCAGATTCCAGACAGGGGGCTACAATGAGCAGTTCTTC.

This clone showed up just a few times. This chain connects TRBV19 to TRBJ2-1; a possible D gene is TRBD2 (5 bases). Germline values: CDR1 LNHDA, CDR2 SQIVND (reference sequence). The CDR3 is made up of 15 amino acids. With 6 bases removed from V and 4 bases from J, the gap between germline ends came to 16 bases. The DNA of the CDR3 is TGTGCCAGTAGCCCCCTGGACTCCCTTTACAATGAGCAGTTCTTC. It specifies CASSPLDSLYNEQFF. The variable domain in full, with the rest retrieved from reference TRBV19 and TRBJ2-1, is DGGITQSPKYLFRKEGQNVTLSCEQNLNHDAMYWYRQDPGQGLRLIYYSQIVNDFQKGDIAEGYSVSREKKESFPLTVTSAQKNPTAFYLCASSPLDSLYNEQFFGPGTRLTVL.

This clone was counted only a few times. This chain joins TRBV5-1 and TRBJ2-7; 8 bases fit TRBD2. The germline gives CDR1 SGHRS, CDR2 YFSETQ. CDR3 length: 14 amino acids. With 0 bases clipped from V and 3 bases from J, the junction kept 2 bases outside the gene matches. The CDR3 protein is CASSLVRGVYEQYF. The DNA of the CDR3 is TGCGCCAGCAGCTTGGTGCGGGGGGTCTACGAGCAGTACTTC.

The CDR3 region is CASSLALTNSPLHF. The CDR3 region has the DNA TGTGCCAGCAGCTTAGCGTTGACTAATTCACCCCTCCACTTT. The V call is TRBV7-9, the J call TRBJ1-6; D gene uncertain. V was trimmed by 0 bases and J by 6 bases, leaving 6 bases between them. The CDR3 has 14 amino acids. Germline V lookup: CDR1 SEHNR, CDR2 FQNEAQ (reference sequence).

The V and J genes are TRBV30 and TRBJ2-3, with D tentatively TRBD2 (6 bases). The CDR3 covers 15 residues. CDR1 is GTSNPN, CDR2 SVGIG, per germline (reference sequence). V lost 0 bases and J 0 bases, leaving 10 bases between the germline ends. CDR3 protein: CAWSVSGSSTDTQYF. CDR3 sequence (DNA): TGTGCCTGGAGTGTTAGCGGATCTAGCACAGATACGCAGTATTTT.

This clone was observed once. The rearrangement links TRBV29-1 to TRBJ1-4; 9 bases map to TRBD1. Germline values: CDR1 SQVTM, CDR2 ANQGSEA. The CDR3 has 14 amino acids. V lost 4 bases to trimming and J lost 1 base; unmatched junction nucleotides: 1. In DNA form, the CDR3 reads TGCAGCGTTGGGACAGGGGAAACTAATGAAAAACTGTTTTTT. As protein: CSVGTGETNEKLFF.

The chain is built from TRBV4-1 and TRBJ2-1; 8 bases map to TRBD2. The CDR3 runs 16 residues. J lost 8 bases, V lost 0 bases, and 9 bases had no gene match. In germline, CDR1 is MGHRA, CDR2 YSYEKL. The CDR3 spells CASSQDPAGGRDEQFF. CDR3 DNA: TGCGCCAGCAGCCAAGATCCTGCGGGGGGTCGGGATGAGCAGTTCTTC.

The J gene is TRBJ2-7, the V gene TRBV4-3; D is uncertain. The V end was cut by 4 bases, the J end by 6 bases, with 19 bases between. Germline lookup yields CDR1 LGHNA and CDR2 YSLEER. This CDR3 has 15 residues. CDR3 sequence: CASSPHSLGLGEQYF. CDR3 coding DNA: TGCGCCAGCAGCCCCCACTCCCTCGGGTTGGGCGAGCAGTACTTC.

The chain couples TRBV5-1 to TRBJ2-3; either TRBD1 or TRBD2 may supply D (5 bases each). In germline, CDR1 is SGHRS, CDR2 YFSETQ. The CDR3 has 17 residues. V was cut by 0 bases and J by 2 bases, with 16 bases left in between. The CDR3 nucleotides read TGCGCCAGCAGCTTGGAGGGCCGGGACGGTTACACAGATACGCAGTATTTT. It is translated as CASSLEGRDGYTDTQYF. The full variable domain, with the rest looked up from reference TRBV5-1 and TRBJ2-3, is KAGVTQTPRYLIKTRGQQVTLSCSPISGHRSVSWYQQTPGQGLQFLFEYFSETQRNKGNFPGRFSGRQFSNSRSEMNVSTLELGDSALYLCASSLEGRDGYTDTQYFGPGTRLTVL.

This chain uses TRBV29-1 with TRBJ2-1; TRBD1 matches at 7 bases. J lost 8 bases, V lost 6 bases, and 16 bases had no gene match. The CDR3 totals 15 residues. Looked up from germline, CDR1 is SQVTM and CDR2 is ANQGSEA. CDR3 DNA: TGCAGCGTGTCCGTCCTACAGGGGAGTGGAGATGAGCAGTTCTTC. It encodes CSVSVLQGSGDEQFF.

The J gene is TRBJ2-7, the V gene TRBV7-6; D tentatively reads TRBD1 or TRBD2 (6 bases each). Trimming took off 5 bases at V and 0 bases at J, with 8 bases between the two ends. Germline V CDR1 and CDR2: SGHVS, FNYEAQ. The CDR3 sequence is 13 residues long. CDR3 DNA: TGTGCCAGCAGCCGGGGGCCCTCCTACGAGCAGTACTTC. Its protein is CASSRGPSYEQYF.

This clone has only a few counts. V gene TRBV7-8 combines with J gene TRBJ2-7; D perhaps matches TRBD1 (6 bases). The CDR3 contains 12 residues. Germline V lookup: CDR1 SGHVS, CDR2 FQNEAQ. Between the trimmed V and J ends, which lost 5 bases and 7 bases, there was a span of 12 bases. The CDR3 here is CASSPGAGEQYF. CDR3 DNA: TGTGCCAGCAGCCCAGGGGCTGGGGAGCAGTACTTC.

The chain carries TRBV28 and TRBJ2-7, with D unclear. CDR1 is MDHEN, CDR2 SYDVKM, per germline. The CDR3 is 13 amino acids. V lost 6 bases to trimming and J lost 4 bases, with 13 bases between them. CDR3 region: CASRTGLPYEQYF. In nucleotides, the CDR3 is TGTGCCAGCAGGACGGGCCTGCCATACGAGCAGTACTTC.